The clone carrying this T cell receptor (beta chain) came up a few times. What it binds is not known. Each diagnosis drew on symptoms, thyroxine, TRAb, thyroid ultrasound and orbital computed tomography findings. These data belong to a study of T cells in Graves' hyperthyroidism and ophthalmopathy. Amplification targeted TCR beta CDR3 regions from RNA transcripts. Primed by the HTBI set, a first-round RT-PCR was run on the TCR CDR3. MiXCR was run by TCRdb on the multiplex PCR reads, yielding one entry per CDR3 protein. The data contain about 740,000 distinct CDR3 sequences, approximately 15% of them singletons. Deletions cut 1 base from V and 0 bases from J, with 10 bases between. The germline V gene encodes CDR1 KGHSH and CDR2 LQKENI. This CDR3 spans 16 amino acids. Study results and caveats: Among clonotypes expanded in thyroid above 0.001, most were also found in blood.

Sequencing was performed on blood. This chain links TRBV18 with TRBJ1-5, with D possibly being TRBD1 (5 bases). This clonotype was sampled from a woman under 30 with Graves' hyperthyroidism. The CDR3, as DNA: TGTGCCAGCTCACCACGGGGGGGGGGTAGCAATCAGCCCCAGCATTTT. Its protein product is CASSPRGGGSNQPQHF.